The next 9 T cell receptor beta chains were all read from a single sample in a study of T-cell reconstitution after alpha-beta-depleted transplantation in children. TCRbeta library construction was performed incorporating unique molecular identifiers. TCRdb processed the PCR reads anew with MiXCR; each CDR3 protein has one entry. The table has roughly 240,000 distinct CDR3 sequences, roughly 8% seen once; the top ten hold 6.3%. The specimen comprised PBMCs, mostly from graft donor cells, sampled 180 days after TCRalphabeta/CD19-depleted stem cell transplant. The receptors originated from a male patient under 18 who had a stem cell transplant for acute lymphoblastic leukemia, so the T cells may come from the graft donor.

This clonotype was found many times. The rearrangement joins TRBV20-1 to TRBJ2-4, with TRBD1 matching over 8 bases. Germline trimming cut 6 bases from V and 3 bases from J; bases unmatched to any gene: 4. The CDR3 sequence is 13 residues long. CDR1 DFQATT and CDR2 SNEGSKA come from the germline V gene (reference sequence). CDR3 sequence reads: CSALTGDKNIQYF. CDR3 DNA sequence: TGCAGTGCCCTGACAGGGGACAAAAACATTCAGTACTTC.

This clonotype was recorded many times. The rearrangement uses TRBV4-3 and TRBJ2-3, with D perhaps matching TRBD1 or TRBD2 (5 bases each). Trimming left V 4 bases short and J 2 bases short, with 13 bases between. The CDR3 totals 15 residues. CDR1 LGHNA and CDR2 YSLEER come from the germline V gene. The CDR3: CASSPRGSDTDTQYF. CDR3 DNA sequence: TGCGCCAGCAGCCCGAGGGGTAGCGACACAGATACGCAGTATTTT.

This clonotype appeared many times. The chain has TRBV3-1 and TRBJ2-4; D might be TRBD1 or TRBD2, each matching 6 bases. With 1 base removed from V and 8 bases from J, the gap between germline ends came to 9 bases. This CDR3 has 13 residues. Germline CDR1 LGHDT, CDR2 YNNKEL (reference sequence). CDR3 amino acids: CASSQAGADIQYF. CDR3 DNA sequence: TGTGCCAGCAGCCAAGCGGGGGCGGACATTCAGTACTTC.

Ten or more counts support this clonotype. This chain links TRBV6-1 with TRBJ1-2, with a tentative D call TRBD1 (6 bases). Germline V CDR1 and CDR2: MNHNS, SASEGT. CDR3 length: 15 amino acids. Trimming cost V 4 bases and J 5 bases, with 17 bases left between them. In nucleotides, the CDR3 is TGTGCCAGCAGTGGTGGACAGAACTTCGTGTATGGCTACACCTTC. Its protein is CASSGGQNFVYGYTF.

This clonotype appeared many times. V is TRBV29-1 and J is TRBJ2-1, with D uncertain. The germline V gene encodes CDR1 SQVTM and CDR2 ANQGSEA. The CDR3 is 13 amino acids. With 5 bases removed from V and 9 bases from J, the gap between germline ends came to 17 bases. As DNA, the CDR3 is TGCAGCGTTCCCCTTAATCCCAACCCTGAGCAGTTCTTC. Protein: CSVPLNPNPEQFF.

The sample holds many counts of this clonotype. This chain links TRBV20-1 with TRBJ2-7; D remains unclear. CDR1 is DFQATT and CDR2 is SNEGSKA in the germline V gene (reference sequence). V lost 5 bases to trimming and J lost 5 bases, with 7 bases between them. This CDR3 is built from 10 residues. DNA of the CDR3: TGCAGTGCTCGCCGGGACGAGCAGTACTTC. This codes for CSARRDEQYF.

This clonotype has at least ten counts. J is TRBJ1-6 and V is TRBV27, with no clear D. Trimming removed 4 bases from V and 15 bases from J, with 16 bases in between. The germline V gene encodes CDR1 MNHEY and CDR2 SMNVEV (reference sequence). The CDR3 runs 13 residues. The CDR3 region has the DNA TGTGCCAGCAGTTCGGGCACGGCAGGCAACCTCCACTTT. Translating it yields CASSSGTAGNLHF.

As to this clonotype: A read error is possible here, since a much larger clone lies one base away. CDR3 sequence (DNA): TGCAGTGCTAGGCAGGGGAGGTTTAATTCACCCCACCACTTT. As protein: CSARQGRFNSPHHF. The rearrangement links TRBV20-1 to TRBJ1-6, with D possibly matching TRBD1 (6 bases). The CDR3 is made up of 14 amino acids. Germline CDR1 reads DFQATT; CDR2 reads SNEGSKA (reference sequence).

This clonotype was picked up many times. The chain links TRBV28 to TRBJ2-5; D ambiguous. The CDR3 sequence is 14 residues long. Trimming shortened V by 2 bases and J by 0 bases, and 7 bases separated the two germline ends. The germline gives CDR1 MDHEN, CDR2 SYDVKM. Here the CDR3 DNA reads TGTGCCAGCAGTTTACAGTCGTACCAAGAGACCCAGTACTTC. It codes for CASSLQSYQETQYF.